One sample yielded the 13 T cell receptor beta chains listed below, sequenced in a study of cytomegalovirus exposure and HLA in healthy donors. 60 Vbeta and 13 Jbeta primers were used in PCR. Method: immunoSEQ multiplex PCR; TCRdb's copy keeps in-frame clones and lacks some. Its clone listing holds under 200,000 clones. Sequenced: PBMCs. The receptors were gathered from a woman aged 18-30 years in good health and CMV-seropositive.

This rearrangement joins TRBV2 to TRBJ2-7, with TRBD2 identical over 7 bases. Germline values: CDR1 SNHLY, CDR2 FYNNEI. Trimming at V came to 6 bases and at J to 6 bases, leaving 5 bases not matched to a gene. CDR3 length: 12 residues. The CDR3 reads CASSQSGAEQYF. The CDR3 DNA sequence: TGTGCCAGCAGCCAAAGCGGGGCCGAGCAGTACTTC. Complete variable domain (other parts from reference TRBV2 and TRBJ2-7): EPEVTQTPSHQVTQMGQEVILRCVPISNHLYFYWYRQILGQKVEFLVSFYNNEISEKSEIFDDQFSVERPDGSNFTLKIRSTKLEDSAMYFCASSQSGAEQYFGPGTRLTVT.

The chain joins TRBV9 to TRBJ1-1; possible D gene TRBD1, 6 bases. V lost 3 bases to trimming and J lost 0 bases, with 15 bases between them. This CDR3 is 16 amino acids long. The germline V gene encodes CDR1 SGDLS and CDR2 YYNGEE. CDR3 sequence reads: CASSARAGGLNTEAFF. CDR3 nucleotide sequence: TGTGCCAGCAGCGCCAGAGCGGGGGGCTTGAACACTGAAGCTTTCTTT.

The chain carries TRBV19 and TRBJ1-2; TRBD1 matches 7 bases. CDR1 and CDR2 from the germline V gene are LNHDA and SQIVND (reference sequence). J gave up 4 bases and V 4 bases, and 9 bases lay outside the gene matches. The CDR3 extends over 15 amino acids. The CDR3 loop is CASSSRTGVTYGYTF. The CDR3 DNA reads TGTGCCAGTAGTAGTCGGACAGGCGTAACCTATGGCTACACCTTC.

The genes are TRBV10-3 and TRBJ1-2; possible D gene TRBD1, 5 bases. This CDR3 spans 13 amino acids. The V end lost 2 bases, the J end lost 3 bases, and 7 bases lay between the germline ends. Germline V lookup: CDR1 ENHRY, CDR2 SYGVKD. CDR3 DNA: TGTGCCATCAGTGAGGGGGGGGACTATGGCTACACCTTC. Translated: CAISEGGDYGYTF.

The chain uses TRBV19 and TRBJ1-2, with D tentatively TRBD1 (6 bases). Germline V gives CDR1 LNHDA, CDR2 SQIVND (reference sequence). Trimming stripped 10 bases from V and 6 bases from J, with 27 bases between. The CDR3 is made up of 16 amino acids. The CDR3 here is CATALPAGGPLHGYTF. CDR3 nucleotides: TGTGCCACTGCTTTACCGGCCGGGGGGCCCCTTCATGGCTACACCTTC.

The CDR3: CASSRGTLVTDTQYF. The CDR3 bases are TGTGCCAGCAGCCGCGGGACCCTAGTCACAGATACGCAGTATTTT. The V call is TRBV14, the J call TRBJ2-3; possibly TRBD2 for D (6 bases). Germline V gene data show CDR1 as SGHDN and CDR2 as FVKESK. Trimming took off 4 bases at V and 2 bases at J, with 13 bases between the two ends. The CDR3 covers 15 residues.

V is TRBV11-3 and J is TRBJ2-3; D uncertain. Germline assignment: CDR1 SGHNT and CDR2 YENEEA. CDR3 length equals 15 residues. Trimming pared 4 bases from V and 5 bases from J, leaving 16 bases between. CDR3 amino acids: CASSWSITFQDTQYF. Written as DNA, the CDR3 is TGTGCCAGCAGCTGGAGCATTACCTTTCAAGATACGCAGTATTTT.

This chain connects TRBV6-5 to TRBJ1-2; D perhaps matches TRBD1 (5 bases). Germline V gene data show CDR1 as MNHEY and CDR2 as SVGAGI. The CDR3 extends over 12 amino acids. The germline V and J ends were trimmed by 2 bases and 8 bases, with 9 bases remaining between them. CDR3 region: CASSYVGGGYTF. The CDR3 DNA reads as TGTGCCAGCAGTTACGTGGGGGGGGGCTACACCTTC.

This sequence joins TRBV18 and TRBJ1-1; no definite D call. CDR1 and CDR2 (germline): KGHSH, LQKENI. The V end lost 1 base, the J end lost 7 bases, and 7 bases lay between the germline ends. The CDR3 length is 12 residues. The CDR3 DNA sequence: TGTGCCAGCTCACCACTGTCGGGTGAAGCTTTCTTT. This sequence encodes CASSPLSGEAFF.

The chain links TRBV7-3 to TRBJ1-1; possibly TRBD1 for D (5 bases). Trimming took off 6 bases at V and 3 bases at J, with 14 bases between the two ends. Germline V gives CDR1 SGHTA, CDR2 FQGTGA. The CDR3 has 14 residues. This CDR3 reads CASSLLGADTEAFF. The CDR3 region has the DNA TGTGCCAGCAGTCTCCTAGGGGCGGACACTGAAGCTTTCTTT.

V gene TRBV27 combines with J gene TRBJ2-7; tentative D call: TRBD2 (6 bases). Trimming took off 4 bases at V and 7 bases at J, with 11 bases between the two ends. The germline gives CDR1 MNHEY, CDR2 SMNVEV (reference sequence). The CDR3 spans 12 residues. CDR3 region: CASSSGLGEQYF. The CDR3 nucleotides are TGTGCCAGCAGTTCGGGACTTGGTGAGCAGTACTTC.

The V and J genes are TRBV18 and TRBJ1-1; D unresolved. The V end lost 10 bases, the J end lost 1 base, and 10 bases lay between the germline ends. Germline values: CDR1 KGHSH, CDR2 LQKENI. The CDR3 runs to 12 residues. As DNA, the CDR3 is TGTGCCACCTCCCACAGGAACACTGAAGCTTTCTTT. It is translated as CATSHRNTEAFF. Together with reference TRBV18 and TRBJ1-1, the CDR3 gives the full variable domain: NAGVMQNPRHLVRRRGQEARLRCSPMKGHSHVYWYRQLPEEGLKFMVYLQKENIIDESGMPKERFSAEFPKEGPSILRIQQVVRGDSAAYFCATSHRNTEAFFGQGTRLTVV.

Written as DNA, the CDR3 is TGTGCCAGCAGCCGCGGGACAGGGGGTGAGCAGTTCTTC. Translating gives CASSRGTGGEQFF. V is TRBV11-1 and J is TRBJ2-1; 11 bases match TRBD1. Looked up from germline, CDR1 is SGHAT and CDR2 is FQDESV (reference sequence). CDR3 length: 13 amino acids. J was trimmed by 9 bases and V by 5 bases; bases with no gene match: 3. Full variable domain (remainder filled in from reference TRBV11-1 and TRBJ2-1): EAEVAQSPRYKITEKSQAVAFWCDPISGHATLYWYRQILGQGPELLVQFQDESVVDDSQLPKDRFSAERLKGVDSTLKIQPAELGDSAMYLCASSRGTGGEQFFGPGTRLTVL.